Presented here are 9 T cell receptor beta chains from one specimen sequenced in a study of beta chain features in type 1 diabetes. Every isolated RNA sample was fully reverse transcribed, so sequencing captured expressed TCRB transcripts. Profiling relied on immunoSEQ multiplex PCR, and the TCRdb table lists in-frame clones only, not all of them. This table has roughly 12,000 clones, over 40% appearing once. Sequencing was performed on stem cell memory CD4+ T cells from blood. The source of these receptors is a man aged 18 to 29 in good health.

This chain joins TRBV9 and TRBJ2-5; 9 bases map to TRBD1. Germline CDR1 is SGDLS and CDR2 is YYNGEE. This CDR3 is 16 amino acids long. The junction had 10 bases not matched to a gene; V was cut back by 2 bases and J by 5 bases. The CDR3, as DNA: TGTGCCAGCAGCGTGGGGACAGGGTGGCCGCGGGAGACCCAGTACTTC. Translated: CASSVGTGWPRETQYF.

This clone was detected a few times. The chain joins TRBV7-9 to TRBJ2-2; 7 bases map to TRBD1. Germline V lookup: CDR1 SEHNR, CDR2 FQNEAQ (reference sequence). This CDR3 has 14 residues. Unmatched junction bases numbered 6, after V lost 5 bases and J lost 6 bases. CDR3 region: CASSTRQGPGELFF. In DNA, the CDR3 is TGTGCCAGCAGCACCCGACAGGGTCCCGGGGAGCTGTTTTTT. Together with reference TRBV7-9 and TRBJ2-2, the CDR3 gives the full variable domain: DTGVSQNPRHKITKRGQNVTFRCDPISEHNRLYWYRQTLGQGPEFLTYFQNEAQLEKSRLLSDRFSAERPKGSFSTLEIQRTEQGDSAMYLCASSTRQGPGELFFGEGSRLTVL.

This clone occurred a few times. The chain has TRBV30 and TRBJ1-5; TRBD1 aligns across 8 bases. The CDR3 has 14 residues. V was pared by 6 bases and J by 2 bases, with 6 bases of the junction left unmatched. Germline CDR1 GTSNPN, CDR2 SVGIG (reference sequence). DNA for the CDR3: TGTGCCTGCAACCCGACAGGGGGCAATCAGCCCCAGCATTTT. Its protein is CACNPTGGNQPQHF. Full variable domain (outside the CDR3, taken from reference TRBV30 and TRBJ1-5): SQTIHQWPATLVQPVGSPLSLECTVEGTSNPNLYWYRQAAGRGLQLLFYSVGIGQISSEVPQNLSASRPQDRQFILSSKKLLLSDSGFYLCACNPTGGNQPQHFGDGTRLSIL.

V and J are TRBV27 and TRBJ1-5; no clear D. The CDR3 is 13 residues long. V dropped 5 bases and J dropped 4 bases, with 9 bases sitting between them. The germline V gene encodes CDR1 MNHEY and CDR2 SMNVEV (reference sequence). CDR3 loop: CASSVQENQPQHF. The CDR3 DNA follows: TGTGCCAGCAGTGTACAAGAAAATCAGCCCCAGCATTTT.

The J gene is TRBJ2-6, the V gene TRBV2, with 9 nucleotides matching TRBD1. Germline V CDR1 and CDR2: SNHLY, FYNNEI. V trimming: 3 bases; J trimming: 1 base; junction bases outside the gene matches: 1. The CDR3 is made up of 16 amino acids. The CDR3 sequence: CASSDGQGSGANVLTF. The CDR3 DNA reads TGTGCCAGCAGTGACGGACAGGGGTCTGGGGCCAACGTCCTGACTTTC. The whole variable domain, remainder taken from reference TRBV2 and TRBJ2-6, is EPEVTQTPSHQVTQMGQEVILRCVPISNHLYFYWYRQILGQKVEFLVSFYNNEISEKSEIFDDQFSVERPDGSNFTLKIRSTKLEDSAMYFCASSDGQGSGANVLTFGAGSRLTVL.

The chain recombines TRBV6-1 with TRBJ2-1, with TRBD1 matching 7 bases. CDR1 is MNHNS, CDR2 SASEGT, per germline. V trimming: 3 bases; J trimming: 6 bases; junction bases outside the gene matches: 8. The CDR3 has 15 residues. The CDR3 DNA reads as TGTGCCAGCAGTGATCAGGACAGGCGATTCAATGAGCAGTTCTTC. This translates into CASSDQDRRFNEQFF.

V is TRBV7-3 and J is TRBJ2-1, with D possibly matching TRBD2 (5 bases). Germline V CDR1 and CDR2: SGHTA, FQGTGA. The CDR3 covers 17 residues. The V end lost 0 bases, the J end lost 8 bases, and 20 bases lay between the germline ends. The CDR3 DNA follows: TGTGCCAGCAGCTTAACCATATCACCGCTTAGCGTCCATGAGCAGTTCTTC. Protein: CASSLTISPLSVHEQFF.

The gene calls are TRBV4-2 and TRBJ2-4, with 12 bases that match TRBD1. The CDR3 has 16 amino acids. After removal of 0 bases from V and 10 bases from J, the junction contained 7 bases not matched to a gene. The germline V gene encodes CDR1 LGHNA and CDR2 YNFKEQ. CDR3 nucleotide sequence: TGTGCCAGCAGCCAAGATGGGACAGGGGGCATGGTGATTCAGTACTTC. Protein product: CASSQDGTGGMVIQYF.

This rearrangement joins TRBV19 to TRBJ2-5, with 7 bases lining up with TRBD2. The germline CDR1 and CDR2 sequences are LNHDA and SQIVND (reference sequence). Trimming took 7 bases from V and 5 from J; bases not matched to a gene: 13. The CDR3 extends over 15 amino acids. CDR3 region: CASTSRAGSSETQYF. The CDR3 DNA sequence: TGTGCCAGTACCTCGAGAGCGGGGTCGTCGGAGACCCAGTACTTC. The full variable domain, completed using reference TRBV19 and TRBJ2-5, is DGGITQSPKYLFRKEGQNVTLSCEQNLNHDAMYWYRQDPGQGLRLIYYSQIVNDFQKGDIAEGYSVSREKKESFPLTVTSAQKNPTAFYLCASTSRAGSSETQYFGPGTRLLVL.